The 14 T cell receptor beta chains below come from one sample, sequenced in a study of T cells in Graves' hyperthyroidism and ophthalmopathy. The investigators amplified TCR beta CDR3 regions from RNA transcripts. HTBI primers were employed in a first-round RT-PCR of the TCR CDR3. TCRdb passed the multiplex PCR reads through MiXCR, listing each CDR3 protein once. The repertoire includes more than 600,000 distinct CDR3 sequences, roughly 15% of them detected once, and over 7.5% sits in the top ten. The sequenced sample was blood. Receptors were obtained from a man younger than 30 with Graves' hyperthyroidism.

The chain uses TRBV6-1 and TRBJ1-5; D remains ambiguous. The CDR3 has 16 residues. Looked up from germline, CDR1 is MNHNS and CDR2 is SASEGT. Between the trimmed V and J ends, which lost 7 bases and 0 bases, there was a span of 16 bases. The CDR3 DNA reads TGTGCCAGCACCTACGGGCGGACCTATAGCAATCAGCCCCAGCATTTT. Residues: CASTYGRTYSNQPQHF.

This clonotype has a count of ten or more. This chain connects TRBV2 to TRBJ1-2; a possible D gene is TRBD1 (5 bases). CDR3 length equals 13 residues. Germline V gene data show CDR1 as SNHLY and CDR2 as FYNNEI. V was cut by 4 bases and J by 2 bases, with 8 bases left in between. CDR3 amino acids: CASSVRGNYGYTF. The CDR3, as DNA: TGTGCCAGCAGTGTCCGGGGGAACTATGGCTACACCTTC.

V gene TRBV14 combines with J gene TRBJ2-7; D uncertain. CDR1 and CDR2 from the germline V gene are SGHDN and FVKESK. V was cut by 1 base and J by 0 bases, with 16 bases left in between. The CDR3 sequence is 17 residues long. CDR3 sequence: CASSQAVARLRSYEQYF. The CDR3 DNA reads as TGTGCCAGCAGCCAAGCTGTAGCCAGACTCCGCTCCTACGAGCAGTACTTC.

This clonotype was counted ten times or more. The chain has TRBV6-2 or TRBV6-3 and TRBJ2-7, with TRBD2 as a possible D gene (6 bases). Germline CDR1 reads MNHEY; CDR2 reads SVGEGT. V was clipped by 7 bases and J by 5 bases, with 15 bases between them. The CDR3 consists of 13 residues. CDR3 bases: TGTGCCAGCACCACCCCGGGGAGGAACGAGCAGTACTTC. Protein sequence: CASTTPGRNEQYF.

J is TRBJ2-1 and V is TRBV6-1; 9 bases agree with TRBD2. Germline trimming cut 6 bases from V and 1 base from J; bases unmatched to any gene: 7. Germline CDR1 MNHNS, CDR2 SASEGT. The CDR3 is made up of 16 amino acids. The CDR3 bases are TGTGCCAGCAGCGGAATAGCGGGAGTATCCTACAATGAGCAGTTCTTC. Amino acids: CASSGIAGVSYNEQFF.

CDR3 in DNA: TGCGCCAGCAGCCCCACGGACAGGGTCTCTAACTATGGCTACACCTTC. Protein product: CASSPTDRVSNYGYTF. The chain uses TRBV4-3 and TRBJ1-2; 8 positions agree with TRBD1. The CDR3 consists of 16 residues. The trim removed 4 bases at V and 0 bases at J, leaving 7 bases unmatched. Germline CDR1 reads LGHNA; CDR2 reads YSLEER.

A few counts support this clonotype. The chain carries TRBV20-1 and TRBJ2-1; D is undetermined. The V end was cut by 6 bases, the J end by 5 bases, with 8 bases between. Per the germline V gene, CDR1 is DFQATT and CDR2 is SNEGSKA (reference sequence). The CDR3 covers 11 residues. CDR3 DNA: TGCAGTGCGGCATCCAACAATGAGCAGTTCTTC. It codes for CSAASNNEQFF.

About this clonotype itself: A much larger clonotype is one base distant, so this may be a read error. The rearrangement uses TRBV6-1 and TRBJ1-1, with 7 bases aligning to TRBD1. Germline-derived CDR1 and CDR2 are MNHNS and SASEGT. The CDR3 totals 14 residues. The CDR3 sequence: CANSGQGGHTEAFF. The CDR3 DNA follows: TGTGCCAACAGTGGCCAGGGGGGACACACTGAAGCTTTCTTT.

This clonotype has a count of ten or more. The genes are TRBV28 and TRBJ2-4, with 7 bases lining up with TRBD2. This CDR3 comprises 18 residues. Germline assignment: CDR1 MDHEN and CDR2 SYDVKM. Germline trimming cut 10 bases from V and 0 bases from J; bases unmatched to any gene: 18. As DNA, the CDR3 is TGTGCCACAAGCTCTCGGAAAGGGAGGGGCCTAGCCAAAAACATTCAGTACTTC. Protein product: CATSSRKGRGLAKNIQYF.

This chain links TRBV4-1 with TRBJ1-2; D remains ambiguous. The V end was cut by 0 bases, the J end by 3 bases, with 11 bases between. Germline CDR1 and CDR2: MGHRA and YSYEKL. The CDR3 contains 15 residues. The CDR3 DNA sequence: TGCGCCAGCAGCCAAGAGGCCCGCTCCTACTATGGCTACACCTTC. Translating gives CASSQEARSYYGYTF.

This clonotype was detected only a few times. The chain's CDR3 is CATSDLTGLNTDTQYF. CDR3 nucleotides: TGTGCCACCAGTGATTTGACGGGACTAAACACAGATACGCAGTATTTT. This rearrangement joins TRBV24-1 to TRBJ2-3, with 7 bases lining up with TRBD2. The germline V gene has CDR1 KGHDR and CDR2 SFDVKD. V lost 0 bases, J lost 2 bases, and 4 bases stayed unmatched. The CDR3 consists of 16 residues.

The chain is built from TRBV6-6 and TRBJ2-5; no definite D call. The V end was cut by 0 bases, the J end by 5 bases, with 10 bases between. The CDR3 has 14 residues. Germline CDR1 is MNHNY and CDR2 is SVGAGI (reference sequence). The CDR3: CASSYSNGRETQYF. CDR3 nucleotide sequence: TGTGCCAGCAGTTACTCGAATGGGCGGGAGACCCAGTACTTC.

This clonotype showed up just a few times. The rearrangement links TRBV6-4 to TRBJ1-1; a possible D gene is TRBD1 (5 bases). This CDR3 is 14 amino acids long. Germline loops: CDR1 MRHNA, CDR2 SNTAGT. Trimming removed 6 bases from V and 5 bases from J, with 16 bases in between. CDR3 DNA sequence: TGTGCCAGCAGAATTCCGGGCGGGACGACTGAAGCTTTCTTT. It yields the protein CASRIPGGTTEAFF.

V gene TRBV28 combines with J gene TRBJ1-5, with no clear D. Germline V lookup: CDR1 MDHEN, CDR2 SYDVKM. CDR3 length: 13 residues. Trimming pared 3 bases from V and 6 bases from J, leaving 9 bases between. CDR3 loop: CASSFSVSQPQHF. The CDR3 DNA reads TGTGCCAGCAGTTTTTCAGTTAGTCAGCCCCAGCATTTT. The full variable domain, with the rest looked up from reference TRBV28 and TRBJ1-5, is DVKVTQSSRYLVKRTGEKVFLECVQDMDHENMFWYRQDPGLGLRLIYFSYDVKMKEKGDIPEGYSVSREKKERFSLILESASTNQTSMYLCASSFSVSQPQHFGDGTRLSIL.